This is a list of T cell receptor beta chains from one sample in a study of T cells in tuberculosis. This table comes from immunoSEQ multiplex PCR, and its TCRdb copy is limited to in-frame clones, with some not included. The sample lists some 30,000 clones; around 92% were seen once. This material consisted of PBMCs, taken at tuberculosis diagnosis. The receptors come from an adult with tuberculosis. The CDR3 runs from the conserved cysteine through the conserved F or W. D genes are given only for firm matches. Where a row states a size, it is once, few, many or the class of an expanded clone; other rows omit it.

V: TRBV5-1; J: TRBJ1-3; D: TRBD1; size: NA; CDR3: CASSSGGWDTIYF; DNA: TGCGCCAGCAGCTCAGGGGGCTGGGACACCATATATTTT
V: TRBV5-1; J: TRBJ2-3; D: TRBD1; size: NA; CDR3: CASSAGGGTDTQYF; DNA: TGCGCCAGCAGCGCAGGGGGAGGCACAGATACGCAGTATTTT
V: TRBV10-1; J: TRBJ1-1; D: TRBD1; size: NA; CDR3: CASSSAPGQRNTEAFF; DNA: TGCGCCAGCAGTTCAGCCCCGGGACAGCGGAACACTGAAGCTTTCTTT
V: TRBV7-2; J: TRBJ1-2; D: NA; size: few; CDR3: CASSLAPTTTRLARWGYTF; DNA: TGTGCCAGCAGCTTAGCCCCAACAACAACGAGGTTGGCCCGATGGGGCTACACCTTC
V: TRBV2; J: TRBJ1-1; D: NA; size: NA; CDR3: CASMLSGDLDTEAFF; DNA: TGTGCCAGCATGTTATCAGGGGATTTGGACACTGAAGCTTTCTTT
V: TRBV5-6; J: TRBJ1-2; D: NA; size: NA; CDR3: CASSLGGFYGYTF; DNA: TGTGCCAGCAGCTTGGGAGGATTCTATGGCTACACCTTC
V: TRBV27; J: TRBJ1-1; D: NA; size: NA; CDR3: CASSSQGAHEAFF; DNA: TGTGCCAGCAGTTCACAGGGTGCCCATGAAGCTTTCTTT
V: TRBV6-4; J: TRBJ2-1; D: TRBD1; size: once; CDR3: CASSDSPQGYEQFF; DNA: TGTGCCAGCAGTGACTCCCCACAGGGGTACGAGCAGTTCTTC
V: TRBV4-1; J: TRBJ1-4; D: TRBD1; size: NA; CDR3: CASSPRGQGGTNEKLFF; DNA: TGCGCCAGCAGCCCTCGGGGACAGGGAGGGACTAATGAAAAACTGTTTTTT
V: TRBV7-3; J: TRBJ2-3; D: TRBD2; size: NA; CDR3: CASSLQTPGLAGGSPYF; DNA: TGTGCCAGCAGCTTACAAACCCCGGGACTAGCGGGAGGGTCCCCGTATTTT
V: TRBV23-1; J: TRBJ2-2; D: NA; size: NA; CDR3: CASSQPHPSELNTGELFF; DNA: TGCGCCAGCAGTCAACCCCACCCCTCGGAGTTAAACACCGGGGAGCTGTTTTTT
V: TRBV6-1; J: TRBJ2-7; D: TRBD1; size: NA; CDR3: CASRGARTGDYEQYF; DNA: TGTGCCAGCAGGGGAGCGAGGACAGGAGATTACGAGCAGTACTTC
V: TRBV18; J: TRBJ2-3; D: TRBD2; size: NA; CDR3: CASSPLLAGGPSDTQYF; DNA: TGTGCCAGCTCACCACTCCTAGCGGGGGGGCCATCAGATACGCAGTATTTT
V: TRBV9; J: TRBJ2-7; D: NA; size: NA; CDR3: CASSVSAGSYEQYF; DNA: TGTGCCAGCAGCGTTTCGGCAGGGTCCTACGAGCAGTACTTC
V: TRBV5-5; J: TRBJ1-1; D: TRBD1; size: NA; CDR3: CASSRTGLSTEAFF; DNA: TGTGCCAGCAGCCGGACAGGGTTATCCACTGAAGCTTTCTTT
V: TRBV4-1; J: TRBJ2-2; D: NA; size: NA; CDR3: CASSQDSLLGELFF; DNA: TGCGCCAGCAGCCAGGATTCCTTACTAGGGGAGCTGTTTTTT
V: TRBV4-2; J: TRBJ2-1; D: TRBD1; size: once; CDR3: CASSHRGAGGYNEQFF; DNA: TGTGCCAGCAGCCACCGAGGGGCAGGGGGCTACAATGAGCAGTTCTTC
V: TRBV30; J: TRBJ2-7; D: TRBD2; size: NA; CDR3: CAWKPWTSGRAVQYF; DNA: TGTGCCTGGAAACCCTGGACTAGCGGGAGGGCGGTGCAGTACTTC
V: TRBV19; J: TRBJ2-1; D: TRBD1; size: NA; CDR3: CASRKTGTGAMDEQFF; DNA: TGTGCCAGTAGAAAAACCGGGACAGGGGCGATGGATGAGCAGTTCTTC
V: TRBV11-3; J: TRBJ2-3; D: TRBD1; size: NA; CDR3: CASSLRGRTDTQYF; DNA: TGTGCCAGCAGCCTCAGGGGGCGCACAGATACGCAGTATTTT
V: TRBV28; J: TRBJ1-5; D: NA; size: NA; CDR3: CASSPPWRDQPQHF; DNA: TGTGCCAGCAGCCCCCCTTGGAGGGATCAGCCCCAGCATTTT
V: TRBV5-6; J: TRBJ2-1; D: TRBD2; size: NA; CDR3: CASSFRLSGSSNIYEQFF; DNA: TGTGCCAGCAGCTTTAGACTTAGCGGGAGCTCTAATATCTATGAGCAGTTCTTC
V: TRBV9; J: TRBJ1-1; D: NA; size: NA; CDR3: CASSVGSRADTEAFF; DNA: TGTGCCAGCAGCGTAGGATCCAGGGCCGACACTGAAGCTTTCTTT
V: TRBV4-3; J: TRBJ2-1; D: TRBD2; size: NA; CDR3: CASSRKKLAGGSNEQFF; DNA: TGCGCCAGCAGCCGAAAAAAGCTAGCGGGGGGAAGCAATGAGCAGTTCTTC
V: TRBV15; J: TRBJ2-7; D: TRBD2; size: NA; CDR3: CATSRGGSSYEQYF; DNA: TGTGCCACCAGCCGGGGGGGCAGCTCCTACGAGCAGTACTTC
V: TRBV7-9; J: TRBJ2-4; D: NA; size: NA; CDR3: CASSLDLGPEYF; DNA: TGTGCCAGCAGCTTAGATTTGGGCCCGGAGTACTTC
V: TRBV2; J: TRBJ2-7; D: NA; size: NA; CDR3: CASSASGGSEQYF; DNA: TGTGCCAGCAGCGCCTCCGGGGGTAGCGAGCAGTACTTC
V: TRBV19; J: TRBJ1-2; D: NA; size: NA; CDR3: CASSLSDRGNYGYTF; DNA: TGTGCCAGTAGTTTGTCGGATAGGGGAAACTATGGCTACACCTTC
V: TRBV29-1; J: TRBJ1-2; D: TRBD1; size: NA; CDR3: CSVGVGQDYGYTF; DNA: TGCAGCGTTGGTGTGGGACAGGACTATGGCTACACCTTC
V: TRBV6-6; J: TRBJ2-4; D: TRBD2; size: NA; CDR3: CASSPERGKNIQYF; DNA: TGTGCCAGCAGTCCCGAGCGGGGGAAAAACATTCAGTACTTC
V: TRBV5-1; J: TRBJ2-7; D: NA; size: NA; CDR3: CASSYGKEQYF; DNA: TGCGCCAGCAGCTACGGTAAGGAGCAGTACTTC
V: TRBV28; J: TRBJ1-1; D: TRBD1; size: NA; CDR3: CASNLGSTGGRNTEAFF; DNA: TGTGCCAGCAACCTAGGGAGTACAGGGGGCCGGAACACTGAAGCTTTCTTT
V: TRBV29-1; J: TRBJ1-1; D: NA; size: NA; CDR3: CSVWRDSSTEAFF; DNA: TGCAGCGTTTGGAGGGACTCTTCCACTGAAGCTTTCTTT
V: TRBV29-1; J: TRBJ2-1; D: NA; size: NA; CDR3: CSVPKGAYNEQFF; DNA: TGCAGCGTCCCCAAGGGAGCCTACAATGAGCAGTTCTTC
V: TRBV5-6; J: TRBJ2-7; D: NA; size: NA; CDR3: CASSLVQGTHEQYF; DNA: TGTGCCAGCAGCTTGGTACAGGGTACGCACGAGCAGTACTTC
V: TRBV7-9; J: TRBJ2-7; D: NA; size: NA; CDR3: CASSSLAWDTNEQYF; DNA: TGTGCCAGCAGCTCCCTGGCCTGGGACACCAACGAGCAGTACTTC
V: TRBV11-2; J: TRBJ2-7; D: NA; size: NA; CDR3: CASSLDLGVFSYEQYF; DNA: TGTGCCAGCAGCTTAGATCTAGGGGTCTTCTCCTACGAGCAGTACTTC
V: TRBV10-1; J: TRBJ2-4; D: NA; size: NA; CDR3: CASSEDRGVKNIQYF; DNA: TGCGCCAGCAGTGAGGATCGGGGAGTCAAAAACATTCAGTACTTC
V: TRBV7-2; J: TRBJ1-3; D: NA; size: once; CDR3: CASSLDWASSGNTIYF; DNA: TGTGCCAGCAGCTTAGATTGGGCGAGCTCTGGAAACACCATATATTTT
V: TRBV27; J: TRBJ2-1; D: NA; size: NA; CDR3: CASSLDTGSNEQFF; DNA: TGTGCCAGCAGTTTGGACACAGGGTCCAATGAGCAGTTCTTC
V: TRBV2; J: TRBJ1-4; D: NA; size: NA; CDR3: CASLRGTNEKLFF; DNA: TGTGCCAGCCTTAGAGGGACTAATGAAAAACTGTTTTTT
V: TRBV4-3; J: TRBJ1-3; D: TRBD1; size: NA; CDR3: CASSLGTAGNTIYF; DNA: TGCGCCAGCAGCCTTGGGACAGCTGGAAACACCATATATTTT
V: TRBV30; J: TRBJ1-4; D: NA; size: NA; CDR3: CAWAVTNEKLFF; DNA: TGTGCCTGGGCAGTAACTAATGAAAAACTGTTTTTT
V: TRBV5-6; J: TRBJ1-2; D: NA; size: NA; CDR3: CASSFRAGGYGYTF; DNA: TGTGCCAGCAGCTTTCGGGCCGGGGGCTATGGCTACACCTTC
V: TRBV6-5; J: TRBJ2-3; D: NA; size: NA; CDR3: CASTPGDTSTDTQYF; DNA: TGTGCCAGCACCCCAGGGGACACTAGCACAGATACGCAGTATTTT
V: TRBV6-1; J: TRBJ2-7; D: TRBD1; size: NA; CDR3: CASSRTGGNYEQYF; DNA: TGTGCCAGCAGCAGGACAGGGGGCAACTACGAGCAGTACTTC
V: TRBV7-2; J: TRBJ1-1; D: NA; size: NA; CDR3: CASSLTWTVEAFF; DNA: TGTGCCAGCAGCTTAACTTGGACAGTTGAAGCTTTCTTT
V: TRBV2; J: TRBJ1-1; D: TRBD1; size: NA; CDR3: CASSSNRGMNTEAFF; DNA: TGTGCCAGCAGTTCCAACAGGGGCATGAACACTGAAGCTTTCTTT
V: TRBV19; J: TRBJ2-3; D: TRBD2; size: NA; CDR3: CASSSMGRAGGRALADTQYF; DNA: TGTGCCAGTAGCAGTATGGGCCGAGCGGGCGGGAGGGCGCTGGCAGATACGCAGTATTTT
V: TRBV4-1; J: TRBJ2-1; D: TRBD2; size: NA; CDR3: CASSQGTSALNEQFF; DNA: TGCGCCAGCAGCCAAGGGACTAGCGCACTCAATGAGCAGTTCTTC
V: TRBV20-1; J: TRBJ1-1; D: NA; size: NA; CDR3: CSAKLGAVFF; DNA: TGCAGTGCTAAATTAGGTGCGGTGTTCTTT
V: TRBV30; J: TRBJ1-1; D: TRBD1; size: NA; CDR3: CAWGRGTGNTEAFF; DNA: TGTGCCTGGGGGAGAGGGACAGGGAACACTGAAGCTTTCTTT
V: TRBV6-6; J: TRBJ2-7; D: TRBD1; size: once; CDR3: CASSQGQSREQYF; DNA: TGTGCCAGCAGTCAGGGACAGTCGAGAGAGCAGTACTTC
V: TRBV27; J: TRBJ1-2; D: NA; size: medium-sized; CDR3: CASSQIPGVQGWGYTF; DNA: TGTGCCAGCAGCCAGATTCCCGGAGTCCAGGGTTGGGGCTACACCTTC